The 11 T cell receptor beta chains reported below all come from one sample, sequenced in a study of blood T cell repertoires in COVID-19. The assay was immunoSEQ multiplex PCR, and TCRdb's table has in-frame clones only and misses some. The data hold approximately 110,000 clones, with 69% observed a single time. The sequencing sample was made of peripheral blood. These receptor sequences come from an older man with acute or convalescent COVID-19.

This clone was recorded at least ten times. This chain connects TRBV28 to TRBJ1-5, with 7 bases identical to TRBD1. From germline, CDR1 is MDHEN and CDR2 SYDVKM. The V segment lost 6 bases and the J segment 5 bases; nucleotides outside the gene matches: 10. This CDR3 region has 15 residues. The CDR3 coding sequence is TGTGCCAGCAGCCTCCGGGACAGACCCCATCAGCCCCAGCATTTT. Its protein is CASSLRDRPHQPQHF. Complete variable domain (other parts from reference TRBV28 and TRBJ1-5): DVKVTQSSRYLVKRTGEKVFLECVQDMDHENMFWYRQDPGLGLRLIYFSYDVKMKEKGDIPEGYSVSREKKERFSLILESASTNQTSMYLCASSLRDRPHQPQHFGDGTRLSIL.

This chain links TRBV6-6 with TRBJ2-1, with a possible D match to TRBD1 (6 bases). The V gene lost 4 bases and the J gene lost 8 bases, with 15 bases spanning the gap. The CDR3 is made up of 14 amino acids. Germline lookup yields CDR1 MNHNY and CDR2 SVGAGI (reference sequence). The CDR3: CASSLQGPGDEQFF. The CDR3 coding sequence is TGTGCCAGCAGTTTACAGGGTCCCGGGGATGAGCAGTTCTTC.

The chain has TRBV7-2 and TRBJ2-7, with 9 nucleotides matching TRBD2. Germline V gene sequence: CDR1 SGHTA, CDR2 FQGNSA. The ends lost 3 bases at V and 6 bases at J; junction bases unmatched: 9. The CDR3 contains 15 residues. DNA of the CDR3: TGTGCCAGCAGCTTGGTAGCGGGAGAGATCAGCGAGCAGTACTTC. This codes for CASSLVAGEISEQYF.

V usage is TRBV5-4 and J usage is TRBJ2-2, with a weak D call TRBD2 (6 bases). This CDR3 region has 15 residues. The germline CDR1 and CDR2 sequences are SGHNT and YYREEE (reference sequence). V shed 4 bases and J shed 0 bases, with 10 bases lying between them. The DNA for the CDR3 is TGTGCCAGCAGCCAAGGGACTGCGAACACCGGGGAGCTGTTTTTT. This gives the protein CASSQGTANTGELFF. Full variable domain (outside the CDR3, taken from reference TRBV5-4 and TRBJ2-2): ETGVTQSPTHLIKTRGQQVTLRCSSQSGHNTVSWYQQALGQGPQFIFQYYREEENGRGNFPPRFSGLQFPNYSSELNVNALELDDSALYLCASSQGTANTGELFFGEGSRLTVL.

The chain has TRBV29-1 and TRBJ2-3, with TRBD1 matching 12 bases. J lost 4 bases, V lost 7 bases, and 6 bases had no gene match. Germline CDR1 reads SQVTM; CDR2 reads ANQGSEA. CDR3 length: 14 residues. The CDR3, as DNA: TGCAGCGGGTGGGGGACAGGGGGCGCAGATACGCAGTATTTT. Its translation is CSGWGTGGADTQYF.

V gene TRBV19 combines with J gene TRBJ2-6; a weak D match, TRBD1 (5 bases). Per germline, CDR1 LNHDA and CDR2 SQIVND (reference sequence). This CDR3 contains 15 residues. Deletions cut 3 bases from V and 4 bases from J, with 10 bases between. The chain's CDR3 is CASSITGSGANVLTF. Written as DNA, the CDR3 is TGTGCCAGTAGTATTACAGGATCAGGGGCCAACGTCCTGACTTTC.

The chain couples TRBV20-1 to TRBJ2-3; 10 nucleotides align to TRBD1. Germline V gene lookup returns CDR1 DFQATT and CDR2 SNEGSKA (reference sequence). The V segment lost 3 bases and the J segment 3 bases; nucleotides outside the gene matches: 6. This CDR3 is 15 amino acids long. This chain's CDR3 is CSASMDRGLTDTQYF. As DNA, the CDR3 is TGCAGTGCTAGTATGGACAGGGGGTTGACAGATACGCAGTATTTT.

The rearrangement uses TRBV7-6 and TRBJ2-3; 16 nucleotides match TRBD2. With V trimmed by 1 base and J by 2 bases, 9 bases remained unmatched. CDR3 length: 20 residues. Germline CDR1 reads SGHVS; CDR2 reads FNYEAQ. CDR3 sequence reads: CASSLESPGLAGGPTDTQYF. The CDR3 DNA reads TGTGCCAGCAGCTTAGAGTCCCCGGGACTAGCGGGAGGGCCCACAGATACGCAGTATTTT. Looking up the rest from reference TRBV7-6 and TRBJ2-3 gives the full variable domain: GAGVSQSPRYKVTKRGQDVALRCDPISGHVSLYWYRQALGQGPEFLTYFNYEAQQDKSGLPNDRFSAERPEGSISTLTIQRTEQRDSAMYRCASSLESPGLAGGPTDTQYFGPGTRLTVL.

Remarks on this clone: The same CDR3 can be traced to other DNA sequences in this sample. V is TRBV28 and J is TRBJ2-7; a weak D match, TRBD2 (5 bases). Germline loops: CDR1 MDHEN, CDR2 SYDVKM. Deletions cut 5 bases from V and 3 bases from J, with 8 bases between. The length of the CDR3 is 12 residues. This chain's CDR3 is CASSRGYYEQYF. Written as DNA, the CDR3 is TGTGCCAGCAGTCGGGGATACTACGAGCAGTACTTC. Based on the CDR3 plus reference TRBV28 and TRBJ2-7, the full variable domain is DVKVTQSSRYLVKRTGEKVFLECVQDMDHENMFWYRQDPGLGLRLIYFSYDVKMKEKGDIPEGYSVSREKKERFSLILESASTNQTSMYLCASSRGYYEQYFGPGTRLTVT.

This sequence joins TRBV19 and TRBJ2-1; tentatively, D is TRBD2 (6 bases). Deletions cut 5 bases from V and 7 bases from J, with 9 bases between. This CDR3 has 12 amino acids. Per the germline V gene, CDR1 is LNHDA and CDR2 is SQIVND (reference sequence). This chain's CDR3 is CASSGTLNEQFF. CDR3 in DNA: TGTGCCAGTAGTGGGACTTTAAATGAGCAGTTCTTC.

This clone has just a few counts. The chain combines TRBV27 with TRBJ2-1; perhaps TRBD1 as D (6 bases). The CDR3 sequence is 16 residues long. V was pared by 6 bases and J by 9 bases, with 24 bases between. Per the germline V gene, CDR1 is MNHEY and CDR2 is SMNVEV (reference sequence). The CDR3: CASSPWAGANIGEQFF. The CDR3 DNA sequence: TGTGCCAGCAGCCCCTGGGCAGGGGCGAATATCGGTGAGCAGTTCTTC.